This T cell receptor (beta chain) was sequenced in a study of CD8+CD57+ T cells in acquired aplastic anemia. J was trimmed by 8 bases and V by 3 bases; bases with no gene match: 13. This CDR3 has 16 amino acids. Per the germline V gene, CDR1 is SGHVS and CDR2 is FQNEAQ. Profiles of TCR beta VDJ and CDR3 were generated from a genomic DNA template. TCRdb reprocessed the reads with MiXCR, giving one entry per CDR3 protein. This table holds more than 250,000 distinct CDR3 sequences, roughly 80% found once. A remark on this clonotype: Its specificity is unknown.

It was patients with CD8+CD57+ cell expansion by flow cytometry who were chosen for sequencing. Diagnosis of severe acquired aplastic anemia applied to all patients. Study results and limitations: Overlapping CD8+ CDR3 repertoires of patients and controls contained 25 to 35 shared sequences.

The sequencing input was sorted CD4+, CD8+, or CD8+CD57+ T cells (not recorded which) from PBMCs. J is TRBJ2-1 and V is TRBV7-8, with 7 bases that match TRBD2. The receptor was derived from a human donor with aplastic anemia. DNA for the CDR3: TGTGCCAGCAGCTTTCAAGGGCCCGGGGGGTGCGATGAGCAGTTCTTC. It codes for CASSFQGPGGCDEQFF.